The 27 T cell receptor beta chains presented below share a single source sample, sequenced in a study of blood T cell repertoires in COVID-19 (dated by TCRdb to about 2020). Library generation was performed with the immunoSEQ multiplex PCR assay. The table was pulled from immuneACCESS by TCRdb, which kept in-frame rearrangements only. Such tables lose some clones; where checked, under half of the loss comes from unresolved V genes, and the rest has no known cause. The sample table shows about 59,000 clones, and over 75% are seen once. The ten largest clonotypes hold 3% to 4.5% of the sample. The sequenced sample was peripheral blood. These receptors originate from a woman of 80 years or more with acute or convalescent COVID-19.

V gene TRBV28 combines with J gene TRBJ2-1, with 12 bases aligning to TRBD2. Germline assignment: CDR1 MDHEN and CDR2 SYDVKM. The trim removed 4 bases at V and 8 bases at J, leaving 18 bases unmatched. The CDR3 has 19 amino acids. The CDR3 spells CASSSWTPRTSGIIDEQFF. The CDR3 DNA follows: TGTGCCAGCAGTTCATGGACTCCCCGGACTAGCGGGATCATCGATGAGCAGTTCTTC.

The V call is TRBV11-1, the J call TRBJ2-1; a possible D gene is TRBD1 (6 bases). The V end was cut by 5 bases, the J end by 9 bases, with 17 bases between. CDR3 size: 14 residues. The germline V gene has CDR1 SGHAT and CDR2 FQDESV (reference sequence). The CDR3 here is CASSGTHPGGEQFF. As DNA, the CDR3 is TGTGCCAGCAGCGGGACACACCCGGGTGGTGAGCAGTTCTTC.

This sequence joins TRBV19 and TRBJ1-1, with 10 bases aligning to TRBD1. The CDR3 loop spans 14 amino acids. Germline lookup yields CDR1 LNHDA and CDR2 SQIVND (reference sequence). The trim removed 6 bases at V and 5 bases at J, leaving 6 bases unmatched. CDR3 protein: CASSVPGQGTEAFF. CDR3 bases: TGTGCCAGTAGCGTCCCGGGACAGGGGACTGAAGCTTTCTTT.

This clone rates as medium-sized. The V and J genes are TRBV5-1 and TRBJ2-1; unclear D gene. Per the germline V gene, CDR1 is SGHRS and CDR2 is YFSETQ. CDR3 length equals 12 residues. Trimming pared 0 bases from V and 9 bases from J, leaving 7 bases between. CDR3 in DNA: TGCGCCAGCAGCTTGGAAAGCATTGAGCAGTTCTTC. As protein: CASSLESIEQFF.

A single count supports this clone. The chain combines TRBV7-2 with TRBJ2-2, with 11 bases identical to TRBD1. Trimming removed 5 bases from V and 6 bases from J; junction bases left unmatched: 8. Germline values: CDR1 SGHTA, CDR2 FQGNSA. CDR3 length: 16 amino acids. The CDR3 coding sequence is TGTGCCAGCAGCCAACCGGGACAGGGGGTTGCCGGGGAGCTGTTTTTT. As protein: CASSQPGQGVAGELFF.

This clone came up once. This sequence joins TRBV28 and TRBJ1-4; weak D call: TRBD1 (5 bases). This CDR3 is 14 amino acids long. The ends were cut back, 3 bases at V and 6 bases at J, with 11 bases in the middle. Germline V gene sequence: CDR1 MDHEN, CDR2 SYDVKM. Here the CDR3 reads CASSFGGSDEKLFF. The CDR3 bases are TGTGCCAGCAGTTTCGGGGGGAGCGATGAAAAACTGTTTTTT.

V usage is TRBV9 and J usage is TRBJ1-2, with a possible D match to TRBD1 (6 bases). Trimming pared 0 bases from V and 5 bases from J, leaving 11 bases between. Germline V gives CDR1 SGDLS, CDR2 YYNGEE. CDR3 length: 14 amino acids. Here the CDR3 reads CASSVVGQRYGYTF. CDR3 nucleotides: TGTGCCAGCAGCGTAGTTGGACAGCGGTATGGCTACACCTTC.

This clone was observed a single time. This chain uses TRBV2 with TRBJ2-3; possible D gene TRBD2, 6 bases. Germline V gene data show CDR1 as SNHLY and CDR2 as FYNNEI. The CDR3 spans 15 residues. The V and J ends lost 5 bases and 0 bases respectively, with 12 bases between them. The chain's CDR3 is CASSKLASSTDTQYF. The CDR3 DNA reads TGTGCCAGCAGTAAACTAGCATCCAGCACAGATACGCAGTATTTT.

The chain couples TRBV7-2 to TRBJ2-5, with D possibly TRBD1 on 5 matching bases. Deletions cut 1 base from V and 4 bases from J, with 13 bases between. The CDR3 is 15 residues long. Germline V gene lookup returns CDR1 SGHTA and CDR2 FQGNSA. CDR3 region: CASSLDPGLTETQYF. CDR3 in DNA: TGTGCCAGCAGCTTAGACCCAGGGCTGACAGAGACCCAGTACTTC. Full variable domain (remainder filled in from reference TRBV7-2 and TRBJ2-5): GAGVSQSPSNKVTEKGKDVELRCDPISGHTALYWYRQSLGQGLEFLIYFQGNSAPDKSGLPSDRFSAERTGGSVSTLTIQRTQQEDSAVYLCASSLDPGLTETQYFGPGTRLLVL.

This clone came up a few times. J is TRBJ2-5 and V is TRBV5-1; TRBD1 matches at 7 bases. The CDR3 extends over 15 amino acids. The V segment lost 4 bases and the J segment 7 bases; nucleotides outside the gene matches: 13. The germline CDR1 and CDR2 sequences are SGHRS and YFSETQ. DNA of the CDR3: TGCGCCAGCAGCCCCACTTTAGGGGGCGGCAGGACCCAGTACTTC. This sequence encodes CASSPTLGGGRTQYF.

This clone appeared once. The chain uses TRBV2 and TRBJ2-2; 8 bases are a match to TRBD1. CDR1 is SNHLY, CDR2 FYNNEI, per germline. With 9 bases clipped from V and 0 bases from J, the junction kept 6 bases outside the gene matches. The CDR3 totals 15 residues. CDR3 residues: CASWLQGANTGELFF. The DNA of the CDR3 is TGTGCCAGTTGGTTACAGGGGGCGAACACCGGGGAGCTGTTTTTT.

The chain has TRBV30 and TRBJ2-6, with TRBD2 matching 8 bases. The germline CDR1 and CDR2 sequences are GTSNPN and SVGIG (reference sequence). The CDR3 length is 17 residues. The V segment lost 7 bases and the J segment 0 bases; nucleotides outside the gene matches: 11. DNA of the CDR3: TGTGCCTCGACTCGAAGCGGGGGCAGCTCTGGGGCCAACGTCCTGACTTTC. The encoded protein is CASTRSGGSSGANVLTF.

A single count supports this clone. The rearrangement uses TRBV28 and TRBJ1-4; D remains unclear. The CDR3 is 18 residues long. Germline V gives CDR1 MDHEN, CDR2 SYDVKM. Trimming left V 6 bases short and J 8 bases short, with 28 bases between. The CDR3 loop is CASSSIIPTGKALEKLFF. Here the CDR3 DNA reads TGTGCCAGCAGCTCCATAATACCAACCGGGAAAGCCCTAGAAAAACTGTTTTTT.

Only a few counts were recorded for this clone. V gene TRBV11-1 combines with J gene TRBJ2-7, with no clear D. This CDR3 contains 13 residues. Between the trimmed V and J ends, which lost 1 base and 7 bases, there was a span of 11 bases. Per germline, CDR1 SGHAT and CDR2 FQDESV (reference sequence). CDR3 DNA: TGTGCCAGCAGCTTAGTTTCTGCGAGAGAGCAGTACTTC. Its protein product is CASSLVSAREQYF.

The rearrangement joins TRBV12-3 or TRBV12-4 to TRBJ1-1, with 8 bases that match TRBD1. The length of the CDR3 is 12 residues. The ends lost 5 bases at V and 9 bases at J; junction bases unmatched: 5. CDR3 loop: CASSLRTGKAFF. For the CDR3, the DNA is TGTGCCAGCAGTCTTCGGACAGGGAAAGCTTTCTTT.

The chain uses TRBV2 and TRBJ2-7; a weak D match, TRBD1 (5 bases). Germline V gene data show CDR1 as SNHLY and CDR2 as FYNNEI. Trimming cost V 4 bases and J 0 bases, with 22 bases left between them. CDR3 size: 18 residues. Here the CDR3 DNA reads TGTGCCAGCAGTGGAATGGGGCCGGATGGGATACGCTCCTACGAGCAGTACTTC. Translation: CASSGMGPDGIRSYEQYF. Supplemented by reference TRBV2 and TRBJ2-7, the full variable domain reads EPEVTQTPSHQVTQMGQEVILRCVPISNHLYFYWYRQILGQKVEFLVSFYNNEISEKSEIFDDQFSVERPDGSNFTLKIRSTKLEDSAMYFCASSGMGPDGIRSYEQYFGPGTRLTVT.

V gene TRBV30 combines with J gene TRBJ2-7; a weak D match, TRBD1 (6 bases). V was cut by 4 bases and J by 0 bases, with 13 bases left in between. Germline V gene data show CDR1 as GTSNPN and CDR2 as SVGIG (reference sequence). The CDR3 contains 14 residues. CDR3 nucleotide sequence: TGTGCCTGGAAACAGGGCCCGAGCTCCTACGAGCAGTACTTC. Its protein is CAWKQGPSSYEQYF.

This sequence joins TRBV13 and TRBJ1-1; perhaps TRBD1 as D (5 bases). Germline loops: CDR1 PRHDT, CDR2 FYEKMQ (reference sequence). The CDR3 consists of 16 residues. V was pared by 0 bases and J by 5 bases, with 16 bases between. The CDR3 DNA is TGTGCCAGCAGCTTAGGTTTTAGCCGGGGGTCAACTGAAGCTTTCTTT. Its translation: CASSLGFSRGSTEAFF.

The chain is built from TRBV28 and TRBJ2-5, with 8 bases fitting TRBD2. The CDR3 covers 13 residues. Losses at the gene ends were 8 bases for V and 5 bases for J; bases not matched to a gene: 7. Germline V lookup: CDR1 MDHEN, CDR2 SYDVKM. CDR3 nucleotide sequence: TGTGCCAGCGAGAAAGCGGGAGTTGAGACCCAGTACTTC. It is translated as CASEKAGVETQYF.

The chain employs TRBV5-5 and TRBJ2-1; no reliable D call. This CDR3 has 13 residues. V was shortened by 0 bases and J by 6 bases, with 7 bases between the two germline ends. In germline, CDR1 is SGHKS, CDR2 YYEKEE (reference sequence). This chain's CDR3 is CASSLALLNEQFF. CDR3 nucleotides: TGTGCCAGCAGCTTGGCTCTACTCAATGAGCAGTTCTTC.

The genes are TRBV19 and TRBJ2-2, with 12 bases that match TRBD2. With V trimmed by 1 base and J by 3 bases, 3 bases remained unmatched. Germline V lookup: CDR1 LNHDA, CDR2 SQIVND (reference sequence). CDR3 length: 17 amino acids. The CDR3 sequence is CASSIGGLAGHTGELFF. The DNA for the CDR3 is TGTGCCAGTAGTATAGGTGGACTAGCGGGGCACACCGGGGAGCTGTTTTTT.

The chain joins TRBV4-2 to TRBJ2-5; 12 nucleotides match TRBD2. With V trimmed by 0 bases and J by 6 bases, 11 bases remained unmatched. The germline V gene encodes CDR1 LGHNA and CDR2 YNFKEQ. This CDR3 is built from 18 residues. The CDR3 loop is CASSQDEGSSGGVKTQYF. The CDR3 DNA sequence: TGTGCCAGCAGCCAAGATGAAGGCTCTAGCGGGGGGGTGAAGACCCAGTACTTC.

The CDR3 reads CASSPTSGGKMQYF. The CDR3 coding sequence is TGTGCCAGCAGCCCTACTAGCGGGGGGAAGATGCAGTACTTC. This chain connects TRBV7-2 to TRBJ2-7, with 12 bases identical to TRBD2. The CDR3 totals 14 residues. V trimming: 5 bases; J trimming: 9 bases; junction bases outside the gene matches: 8. Germline V gene data show CDR1 as SGHTA and CDR2 as FQGNSA.

The chain is built from TRBV9 and TRBJ2-7; 8 bases line up with TRBD1. The CDR3 covers 16 residues. Germline values: CDR1 SGDLS, CDR2 YYNGEE. V lost 2 bases, J lost 2 bases, and 9 bases stayed unmatched. CDR3 residues: CASSVSGTGGPYEQYF. The CDR3 DNA follows: TGTGCCAGCAGCGTCTCCGGGACAGGAGGACCCTACGAGCAGTACTTC.

The chain recombines TRBV3-1 (or the pseudogene TRBV3-2) with TRBJ2-7, with D possibly being TRBD2 (6 bases). The CDR3 runs to 15 residues. CDR1 and CDR2 (germline): LGHDT, YNNKEL (reference sequence). V lost 2 bases to trimming and J lost 5 bases, with 16 bases between them. The CDR3 reads CASSQTGAAGDEQYF. The CDR3 coding sequence is TGTGCCAGCAGCCAAACGGGAGCAGCCGGGGACGAGCAGTACTTC.

The CDR3 DNA sequence: TGTGCCAGCAGCTTAACTGCGACAGGGGGCCCAGAGACCCAGTACTTC. It translates to CASSLTATGGPETQYF. The V gene is TRBV7-3, the J gene TRBJ2-5, with TRBD1 matching over 10 bases. The CDR3 totals 16 residues. The germline V gene encodes CDR1 SGHTA and CDR2 FQGTGA. The V segment lost 0 bases and the J segment 4 bases; nucleotides outside the gene matches: 5.

The J gene is TRBJ2-5, the V gene TRBV5-1; 8 nucleotides line up with TRBD1. The ends lost 2 bases at V and 5 bases at J; junction bases unmatched: 8. From germline, CDR1 is SGHRS and CDR2 YFSETQ. This CDR3 spans 15 amino acids. The CDR3 DNA sequence: TGCGCCAGCAGCTTTAGGACAGGGAAGAGGGAGACCCAGTACTTC. The encoded protein is CASSFRTGKRETQYF.